This is a list of T cell receptor beta chains from one sample in a study of blood T cell repertoires in COVID-19. Clones were sequenced by immunoSEQ multiplex PCR, and TCRdb holds only the in-frame ones, with some missing. The sample has about 100,000 clones, approximately 88% seen once. The sequencing input was peripheral blood. Receptors were obtained from a man in his fifties with active or convalescent COVID-19. Both conserved end residues are part of each CDR3. D genes are given only for firm matches. Only part of the rows carry a size: once, few, many, or a class if the clone is expanded.

clone size	J gene	V gene	D gene	CDR3 protein	CDR3 DNA
-	TRBJ1-1	TRBV7-8	-	CASSARGGGRTEAFF	TGTGCCAGCAGCGCGAGAGGCGGGGGCAGGACTGAAGCTTTCTTT
-	TRBJ1-4	TRBV27	-	CASSDGGANEKLFF	TGTGCCAGCAGTGATGGGGGGGCTAATGAAAAACTGTTTTTT
-	TRBJ2-1	TRBV7-7	-	CASSQQGDNEQFF	TGTGCTAGCAGCCAACAGGGTGACAATGAGCAGTTCTTC
-	TRBJ1-6	TRBV28	-	CASSLEVAPLHF	TGTGCCAGCAGTTTAGAGGTCGCCCCCCTCCACTTT
-	TRBJ2-1	TRBV15	TRBD2	CATSRDRPSGRSGEQFF	TGTGCCACCAGCAGAGATAGGCCTAGCGGGAGATCCGGTGAGCAGTTCTTC
-	TRBJ2-1	TRBV28	-	CASIQDGGTYNEQFF	TGTGCCAGCATCCAGGATGGGGGGACCTACAATGAGCAGTTCTTC
-	TRBJ1-3	TRBV19	-	CASSSGAGNTIYF	TGTGCCAGTAGTTCAGGGGCTGGAAACACCATATATTTT
-	TRBJ2-6	TRBV11-2	TRBD1	CASSSGQDYAGANVLTF	TGTGCCAGCAGCTCGGGACAGGATTACGCTGGGGCCAACGTCCTGACTTTC
few	TRBJ1-5	TRBV15	-	CAAGGHSNQPQHF	TGTGCCGCCGGAGGTCATAGCAATCAGCCCCAGCATTTT
-	TRBJ2-5	TRBV10-3	TRBD2	CATGTSGKETQYF	TGTGCCACCGGGACTAGCGGGAAAGAGACCCAGTACTTC
-	TRBJ2-7	TRBV20-1	TRBD2	CSASHAGGPYEQYF	TGCAGTGCTAGTCATGCGGGAGGGCCCTACGAGCAGTACTTC
-	TRBJ1-4	TRBV5-5	TRBD1	CASSSSPGTATNEKLFF	TGTGCCAGCAGCTCCTCTCCCGGGACAGCAACTAATGAAAAACTGTTTTTT
-	TRBJ2-7	TRBV28	TRBD1	CASSLDRDEQYF	TGTGCCAGCAGTTTAGACAGGGACGAGCAGTACTTC
few	TRBJ1-5	TRBV15	TRBD1	CATSSGTGEYSNQPQHF	TGTGCCACCAGCAGCGGGACAGGAGAATATAGCAATCAGCCCCAGCATTTT
few	TRBJ1-1	TRBV13	-	CASSSETEAFF	TGTGCCAGCAGTTCCGAGACAGAAGCTTTCTTT
-	TRBJ2-2	TRBV27	-	CASSWGLNTGELFF	TGTGCCAGTTCTTGGGGCCTGAACACCGGGGAGCTGTTTTTT
-	TRBJ1-1	TRBV3-1/TRBV3-2	-	CASSPDGDTEAFF	TGTGCCAGCAGCCCTGACGGGGACACTGAAGCTTTCTTT